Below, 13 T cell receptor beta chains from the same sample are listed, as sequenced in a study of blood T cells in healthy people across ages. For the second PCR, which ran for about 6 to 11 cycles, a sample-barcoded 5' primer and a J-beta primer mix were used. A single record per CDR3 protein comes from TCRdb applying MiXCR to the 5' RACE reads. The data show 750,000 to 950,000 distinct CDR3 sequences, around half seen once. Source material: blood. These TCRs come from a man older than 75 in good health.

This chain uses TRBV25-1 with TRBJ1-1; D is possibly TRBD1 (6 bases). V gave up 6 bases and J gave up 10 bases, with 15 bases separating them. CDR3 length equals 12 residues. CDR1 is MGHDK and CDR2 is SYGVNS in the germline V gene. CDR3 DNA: TGTGCCAGCAGGGAAACAGGGAAAACAGCTTTCTTT. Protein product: CASRETGKTAFF.

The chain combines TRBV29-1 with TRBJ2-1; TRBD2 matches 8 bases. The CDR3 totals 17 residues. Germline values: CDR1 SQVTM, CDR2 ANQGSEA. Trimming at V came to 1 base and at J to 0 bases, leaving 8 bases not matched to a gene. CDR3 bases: TGCAGCGTTGAAGGGGGTTTAGCGGGACACTCCTACAATGAGCAGTTCTTC. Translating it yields CSVEGGLAGHSYNEQFF.

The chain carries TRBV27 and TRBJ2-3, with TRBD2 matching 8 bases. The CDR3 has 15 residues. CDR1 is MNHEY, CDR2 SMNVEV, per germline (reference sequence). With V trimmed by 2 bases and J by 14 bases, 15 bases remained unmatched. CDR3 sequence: CASSLLAGVSGDAYF. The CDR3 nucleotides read TGTGCCAGCAGTTTACTAGCGGGTGTTTCGGGTGACGCGTATTTT.

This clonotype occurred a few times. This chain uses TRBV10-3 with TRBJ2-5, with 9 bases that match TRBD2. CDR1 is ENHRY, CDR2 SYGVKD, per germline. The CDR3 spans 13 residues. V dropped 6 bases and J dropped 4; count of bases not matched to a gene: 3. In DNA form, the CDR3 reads TGTGCCATCAGCCCGGGACTAGCAGAGACCCAGTACTTC. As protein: CAISPGLAETQYF.

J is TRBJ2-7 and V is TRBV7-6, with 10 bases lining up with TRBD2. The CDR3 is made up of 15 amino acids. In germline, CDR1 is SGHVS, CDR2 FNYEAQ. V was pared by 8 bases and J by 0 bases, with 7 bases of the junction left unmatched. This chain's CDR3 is CASRRLAGASYEQYF. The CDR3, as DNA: TGTGCCAGCCGTAGACTAGCGGGCGCCTCCTACGAGCAGTACTTC. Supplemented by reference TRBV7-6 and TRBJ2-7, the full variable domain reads GAGVSQSPRYKVTKRGQDVALRCDPISGHVSLYWYRQALGQGPEFLTYFNYEAQQDKSGLPNDRFSAERPEGSISTLTIQRTEQRDSAMYRCASRRLAGASYEQYFGPGTRLTVT.

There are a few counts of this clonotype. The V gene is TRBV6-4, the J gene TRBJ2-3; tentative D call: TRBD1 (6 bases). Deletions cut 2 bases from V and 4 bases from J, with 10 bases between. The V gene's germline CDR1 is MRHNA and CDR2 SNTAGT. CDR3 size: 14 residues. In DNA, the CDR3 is TGTGCCAGCAGTGACGGGGGCGGATCAGATACGCAGTATTTT. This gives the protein CASSDGGGSDTQYF.

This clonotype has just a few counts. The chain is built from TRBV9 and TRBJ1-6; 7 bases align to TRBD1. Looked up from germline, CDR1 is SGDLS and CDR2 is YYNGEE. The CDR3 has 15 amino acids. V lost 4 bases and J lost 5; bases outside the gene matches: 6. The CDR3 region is CASSTRQGNNSPLHF. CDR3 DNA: TGTGCCAGCAGCACCAGACAGGGTAATAATTCACCCCTCCACTTT.

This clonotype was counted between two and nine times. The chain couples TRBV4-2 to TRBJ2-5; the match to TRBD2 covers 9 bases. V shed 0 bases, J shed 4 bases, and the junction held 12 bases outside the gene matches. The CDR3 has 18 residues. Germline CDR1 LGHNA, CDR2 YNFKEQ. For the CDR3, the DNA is TGTGCCAGCAGCCAAGATTGGGGGACGAGCGGGAGGTTAGAGACCCAGTACTTC. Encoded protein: CASSQDWGTSGRLETQYF.

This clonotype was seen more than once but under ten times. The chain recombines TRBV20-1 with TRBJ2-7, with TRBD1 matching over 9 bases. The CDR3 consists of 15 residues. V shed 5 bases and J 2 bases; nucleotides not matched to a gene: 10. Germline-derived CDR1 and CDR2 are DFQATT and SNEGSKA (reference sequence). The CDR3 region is CSAQLPGQGAYEQYF. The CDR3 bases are TGCAGTGCTCAATTACCGGGACAGGGTGCCTACGAGCAGTACTTC.

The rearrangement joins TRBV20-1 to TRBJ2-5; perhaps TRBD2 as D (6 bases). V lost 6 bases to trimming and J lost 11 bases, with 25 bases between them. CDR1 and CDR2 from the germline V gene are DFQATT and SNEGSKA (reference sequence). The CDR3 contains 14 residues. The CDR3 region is CSAPAQLAQNEQYF. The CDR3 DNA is TGCAGTGCCCCGGCCCAGCTAGCGCAAAATGAGCAGTACTTC.

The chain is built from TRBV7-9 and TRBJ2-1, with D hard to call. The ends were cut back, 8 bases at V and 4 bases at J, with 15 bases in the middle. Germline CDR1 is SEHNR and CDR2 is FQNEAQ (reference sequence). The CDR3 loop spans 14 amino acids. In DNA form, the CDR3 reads TGTGCCAGCGACCAGGATCATTGGTACAATGAGCAGTTCTTC. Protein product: CASDQDHWYNEQFF.

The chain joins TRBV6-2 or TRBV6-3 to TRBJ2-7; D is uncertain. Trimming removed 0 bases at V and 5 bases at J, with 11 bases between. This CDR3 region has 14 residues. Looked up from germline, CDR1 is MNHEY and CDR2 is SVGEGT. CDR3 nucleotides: TGTGCCAGCAGTTACTCGGGCCCCCGCAACGAGCAGTACTTC. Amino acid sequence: CASSYSGPRNEQYF.

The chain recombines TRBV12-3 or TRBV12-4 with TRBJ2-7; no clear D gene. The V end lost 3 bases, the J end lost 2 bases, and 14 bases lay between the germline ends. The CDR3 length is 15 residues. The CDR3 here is CASSFRSGIAYEQYF. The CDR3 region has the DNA TGTGCCAGCAGTTTCAGGAGTGGAATAGCCTACGAGCAGTACTTC.